These 30 T cell receptor beta chains were all obtained from the same sample, sequenced in a study of blood T cell repertoires in COVID-19. The data were produced by immunoSEQ multiplex PCR, yet TCRdb's version contains in-frame clones alone and is incomplete. The sample carries around 74,000 clones, over 85% recorded once. The sample consisted of peripheral blood. The receptors were sampled from a man in his forties or fifties with active COVID-19.

Only one count was recorded for this clone. The chain combines TRBV2 with TRBJ1-2, with D possibly TRBD1 on 5 matching bases. The V end was cut by 4 bases, the J end by 8 bases, with 14 bases between. Germline lookup yields CDR1 SNHLY and CDR2 FYNNEI. This CDR3 spans 13 amino acids. The CDR3 is CASSAGEGRGYTF. The CDR3 nucleotides are TGTGCCAGCAGTGCCGGGGAGGGGCGAGGCTACACCTTC. The full variable domain, in which reference TRBV2 and TRBJ1-2 provide the parts outside the CDR3, is EPEVTQTPSHQVTQMGQEVILRCVPISNHLYFYWYRQILGQKVEFLVSFYNNEISEKSEIFDDQFSVERPDGSNFTLKIRSTKLEDSAMYFCASSAGEGRGYTFGSGTRLTVV.

The chain has TRBV5-5 and TRBJ2-7, with TRBD2 matching over 9 bases. This CDR3 has 14 residues. Germline-derived CDR1 and CDR2 are SGHKS and YYEKEE (reference sequence). J was trimmed by 2 bases and V by 2 bases; bases with no gene match: 2. The CDR3 DNA sequence: TGTGCCAGCAGCTTAACTAGCGGGCCCTACGAGCAGTACTTC. It translates to CASSLTSGPYEQYF.

The count of this clone is one. This chain joins TRBV3-1 (or the pseudogene TRBV3-2) and TRBJ2-4, with TRBD2 identical over 10 bases. Germline CDR1 reads LGHDT; CDR2 reads YNNKEL (reference sequence). The CDR3 covers 21 residues. J was trimmed by 0 bases and V by 2 bases; bases with no gene match: 16. The CDR3 region is CASSQTPGGLAAILAKNIQYF. CDR3 nucleotide sequence: TGTGCCAGCAGCCAAACGCCAGGCGGACTAGCGGCAATCCTAGCCAAAAACATTCAGTACTTC.

The chain employs TRBV19 and TRBJ2-3, with 9 bases identical to TRBD2. V trimming: 2 bases; J trimming: 5 bases; junction bases outside the gene matches: 8. There are 16 residues in the CDR3. Germline V CDR1 and CDR2: LNHDA, SQIVND (reference sequence). This chain's CDR3 is CASSIRAGGPGDTQYF. The CDR3, as DNA: TGTGCCAGTAGTATAAGGGCGGGGGGGCCAGGAGATACGCAGTATTTT.

This clone has only a few counts. CDR3 amino acids: CASSQGQTYNSPLHF. DNA for the CDR3: TGCGCCAGCAGCCAAGGACAGACGTATAATTCACCCCTCCACTTT. The chain is built from TRBV4-1 and TRBJ1-6; maybe TRBD1 (5 bases). Trimming removed 1 base at V and 4 bases at J, with 8 bases between. CDR3 size: 15 residues. CDR1 is MGHRA and CDR2 is YSYEKL in the germline V gene.

In its sample, this clone was seen once. The chain employs TRBV6-5 and TRBJ1-2; 10 nucleotides match TRBD1. Germline V gene lookup returns CDR1 MNHEY and CDR2 SVGAGI. Trimming at V came to 7 bases and at J to 7 bases, leaving 6 bases not matched to a gene. This CDR3 has 13 residues. CDR3 coding DNA: TGTGCCAGCAAGGACAGGGGGGTACCTGGCTACACCTTC. Translation: CASKDRGVPGYTF.

This sequence joins TRBV2 and TRBJ1-5; TRBD1 matches 8 bases. The J segment lost 6 bases and the V segment lost 3 bases, leaving 4 bases of the junction unmatched. This CDR3 is 14 amino acids long. Germline lookup yields CDR1 SNHLY and CDR2 FYNNEI. CDR3 sequence reads: CASSDRGPSQPQHF. The CDR3 nucleotides are TGTGCCAGCAGTGACAGGGGGCCAAGTCAGCCCCAGCATTTT.

V and J are TRBV5-1 and TRBJ2-2, with D tentatively TRBD2 (5 bases). Germline values: CDR1 SGHRS, CDR2 YFSETQ. V was pared by 1 base and J by 3 bases, with 10 bases between. This CDR3 contains 15 residues. This chain's CDR3 is CASSLRTWDTGELFF. The CDR3 region has the DNA TGCGCCAGCAGCTTGAGGACTTGGGACACCGGGGAGCTGTTTTTT.

On this clone: The germline gene is not matched at one end of the junction; a read error may be the cause. The chain combines TRBV5-1 with TRBJ1-3; D unresolved. Germline assignment: CDR1 SGHRS and CDR2 YFSETQ. The length of the CDR3 is 14 residues. The CDR3 loop is CASSLAAAGDTIYF. For the CDR3, the DNA is TGCGCCAGCAGCTTGGCGGCAGCTGGAGACACCATATATTTT. Using reference TRBV5-1 and TRBJ1-3 for the parts outside the CDR3, the full variable domain is KAGVTQTPRYLIKTRGQQVTLSCSPISGHRSVSWYQQTPGQGLQFLFEYFSETQRNKGNFPGRFSGRQFSNSRSEMNVSTLELGDSALYLCASSLAAAGDTIYFGEGSWLTVV.

The chain carries TRBV10-3 and TRBJ2-5; 7 bases align to TRBD2. The length of the CDR3 is 12 residues. In germline, CDR1 is ENHRY, CDR2 SYGVKD. The V gene end was trimmed by 10 bases and the J gene end by 3 bases; junction bases not matched to a gene: 5. DNA of the CDR3: TGTGCCACCCGCGCGGGAGAAGAGACCCAGTACTTC. This codes for CATRAGEETQYF.

The chain links TRBV7-2 to TRBJ2-3, with D perhaps matching TRBD1 (5 bases). The CDR3 spans 16 residues. CDR1 and CDR2 (germline): SGHTA, FQGNSA. V lost 1 base to trimming and J lost 0 bases, with 11 bases between them. CDR3 loop: CASSLGAGSSTDTQYF. The CDR3 DNA reads TGTGCCAGCAGCTTAGGTGCAGGGTCTAGCACAGATACGCAGTATTTT.

The gene calls are TRBV19 and TRBJ1-2; a weak D match, TRBD1 (6 bases). The CDR3 extends over 14 amino acids. Per germline, CDR1 LNHDA and CDR2 SQIVND (reference sequence). Trimming took 6 bases from V and 4 from J, leaving 15 bases between them. The CDR3 DNA reads as TGTGCCAGTAGGGGGTGGCAGGGGAGCTATGGCTACACCTTC. The encoded protein is CASRGWQGSYGYTF.

V usage is TRBV5-5 and J usage is TRBJ2-2; a possible D gene is TRBD2 (5 bases). CDR1 and CDR2 from the germline V gene are SGHKS and YYEKEE (reference sequence). This CDR3 region has 15 residues. V gave up 4 bases and J gave up 0 bases, with 10 bases separating them. CDR3 sequence: CASSRLASNTGELFF. CDR3 bases: TGTGCCAGCAGCCGCCTAGCATCGAACACCGGGGAGCTGTTTTTT.

V usage is TRBV10-3 and J usage is TRBJ2-1; a possible D gene is TRBD2 (6 bases). V was cut by 5 bases and J by 6 bases, with 14 bases left in between. The CDR3 covers 14 residues. Germline CDR1 and CDR2: ENHRY and SYGVKD. The CDR3 DNA reads TGTGCCATCAGTTTGAACGGGGAGGCCAATGAGCAGTTCTTC. It is translated as CAISLNGEANEQFF.

CDR3 loop: CASSPFGQAYYGYTF. In DNA, the CDR3 is TGTGCCAGCAGTCCGTTCGGACAGGCTTACTATGGCTACACCTTC. This chain links TRBV3-1 (or the pseudogene TRBV3-2) with TRBJ1-2, with TRBD1 matching over 7 bases. Germline V gene data show CDR1 as LGHDT and CDR2 as YNNKEL (reference sequence). The CDR3 runs 15 residues. With V trimmed by 6 bases and J by 3 bases, 10 bases remained unmatched.

The J gene is TRBJ2-7, the V gene TRBV6-5, with 7 bases fitting TRBD2. In germline, CDR1 is MNHEY, CDR2 SVGAGI. CDR3 length: 14 amino acids. V was pared by 9 bases and J by 1 base, with 9 bases of the junction left unmatched. The CDR3 here is CASKTGTTSYEQYF. The CDR3 DNA is TGTGCCAGTAAAACCGGGACTACTTCCTACGAGCAGTACTTC.

This CDR3 is CASSLEGTGLDEQYF. DNA for the CDR3: TGCGCCAGCAGCTTGGAAGGGACAGGGTTGGACGAGCAGTACTTC. V and J are TRBV5-1 and TRBJ2-7; 9 positions agree with TRBD1. Germline CDR1 reads SGHRS; CDR2 reads YFSETQ. There are 15 residues in the CDR3. After removal of 0 bases from V and 5 bases from J, the junction contained 6 bases not matched to a gene.

The V call is TRBV5-4, the J call TRBJ1-1; D unresolved. Germline CDR1 and CDR2: SGHNT and YYREEE (reference sequence). Trimming shortened V by 2 bases and J by 0 bases, and 11 bases separated the two germline ends. CDR3 length: 15 residues. Here the CDR3 reads CASSLEAYMNTEAFF. CDR3 coding DNA: TGTGCCAGCAGCTTAGAGGCGTATATGAACACTGAAGCTTTCTTT.

The chain joins TRBV28 to TRBJ2-7, with D unclear. The V and J ends lost 4 bases and 2 bases respectively, with 6 bases between them. Per germline, CDR1 MDHEN and CDR2 SYDVKM. The CDR3 has 12 amino acids. CDR3 nucleotide sequence: TGTGCCAGCAGTTCCCCCGCCTACGAGCAGTACTTC. This codes for CASSSPAYEQYF.

The V call is TRBV11-3, the J call TRBJ1-1; unclear D gene. Germline V gene data show CDR1 as SGHNT and CDR2 as YENEEA. The CDR3 spans 18 residues. V was pared by 1 base and J by 0 bases, with 18 bases between. This CDR3 is CASSLGGVGGGLNTEAFF. The CDR3 nucleotides are TGTGCCAGCAGCTTAGGCGGGGTTGGTGGAGGATTGAACACTGAAGCTTTCTTT.

This chain uses TRBV4-1 with TRBJ1-2; D is undetermined. V dropped 3 bases and J dropped 3 bases, with 11 bases sitting between them. The germline V gene has CDR1 MGHRA and CDR2 YSYEKL. CDR3 length equals 14 residues. This chain's CDR3 is CASSQEGDHYGYTF. In nucleotides, the CDR3 is TGCGCCAGCAGCCAGGAGGGAGACCACTATGGCTACACCTTC.

The rearrangement links TRBV18 to TRBJ2-7; 15 bases match TRBD2. This CDR3 has 16 residues. V was pared by 2 bases and J by 4 bases, with 3 bases of the junction left unmatched. Looked up from germline, CDR1 is KGHSH and CDR2 is LQKENI. The CDR3 reads CASSPKGLAGGYEQYF. Written as DNA, the CDR3 is TGTGCCAGCTCACCAAAGGGACTAGCGGGGGGTTACGAGCAGTACTTC.

The rearrangement joins TRBV28 to TRBJ1-3; the D gene is possibly TRBD1 (6 bases). This CDR3 has 15 residues. Germline V gene sequence: CDR1 MDHEN, CDR2 SYDVKM. V gave up 5 bases and J gave up 4 bases, with 15 bases separating them. The CDR3 DNA sequence: TGTGCCAGCAGTGTTCCCTCAGGGACAGGAAACACCATATATTTT. Protein sequence: CASSVPSGTGNTIYF.

This rearrangement joins TRBV28 to TRBJ1-2; 8 nucleotides align to TRBD1. The CDR3 contains 13 residues. J gave up 4 bases and V 6 bases, and 4 bases lay outside the gene matches. Germline V gene data show CDR1 as MDHEN and CDR2 as SYDVKM. The CDR3 sequence is CASRPGGGYGYTF. DNA for the CDR3: TGTGCCAGCAGGCCAGGGGGCGGCTATGGCTACACCTTC.

This sequence joins TRBV9 and TRBJ1-6; D might be TRBD1 (5 bases). With 0 bases removed from V and 7 bases from J, the gap between germline ends came to 11 bases. Germline CDR1 reads SGDLS; CDR2 reads YYNGEE. This CDR3 is 15 amino acids long. The CDR3 spells CASSVDDGQNSPLHF. CDR3 nucleotide sequence: TGTGCCAGCAGCGTAGATGACGGACAAAATTCACCCCTCCACTTT.

This chain joins TRBV24-1 and TRBJ2-3, with 9 bases lining up with TRBD2. V was pared by 4 bases and J by 5 bases, with 6 bases of the junction left unmatched. CDR3 length: 15 amino acids. Germline V gene lookup returns CDR1 KGHDR and CDR2 SFDVKD. The CDR3 loop is CATSESGLAGDTQYF. CDR3 bases: TGTGCCACCAGTGAATCGGGACTAGCAGGAGATACGCAGTATTTT.

The chain combines TRBV25-1 with TRBJ1-1, with 7 bases that match TRBD1. Germline CDR1 is MGHDK and CDR2 is SYGVNS. V was clipped by 7 bases and J by 1 base; unmatched bases: 9. The length of the CDR3 is 15 residues. The CDR3 DNA reads TGTGCCAGCACCTACAGGGGTACGGGGAACACTGAAGCTTTCTTT. Its translation: CASTYRGTGNTEAFF.

V gene TRBV5-1 combines with J gene TRBJ1-6; 10 nucleotides match TRBD1. The CDR3 is made up of 14 amino acids. Per the germline V gene, CDR1 is SGHRS and CDR2 is YFSETQ. V dropped 0 bases and J dropped 9; count of bases not matched to a gene: 0. The CDR3 region is CASSLGQGASPLHF. CDR3 nucleotide sequence: TGCGCCAGCAGCTTGGGACAGGGGGCTTCACCCCTCCACTTT.

The chain links TRBV28 to TRBJ2-7; 9 positions agree with TRBD2. Trimming at V came to 3 bases and at J to 2 bases, leaving 5 bases not matched to a gene. Per germline, CDR1 MDHEN and CDR2 SYDVKM. The CDR3 spans 15 residues. As DNA, the CDR3 is TGTGCCAGCAGTTTTTCGGCTAGCGGGACCTACGAGCAGTACTTC. It yields the protein CASSFSASGTYEQYF.

The rearrangement joins TRBV11-3 to TRBJ2-2; TRBD2 is a possible D gene (6 bases). Germline V gene sequence: CDR1 SGHNT, CDR2 YENEEA. This CDR3 is 15 amino acids long. Trimming took off 2 bases at V and 5 bases at J, with 12 bases between the two ends. CDR3: CASSLRREETGELFF. CDR3 DNA: TGTGCCAGCAGCTTAAGGAGGGAGGAGACCGGGGAGCTGTTTTTT.